The entry below gives a single T cell receptor beta chain sequence along with its context. Its antigen remains unidentified. 60 Vbeta and 13 Jbeta primers were used in PCR. Profiling relied on immunoSEQ multiplex PCR, and the TCRdb table lists in-frame clones only, not all of them. The sample yields 200,000 or so clones, 84% seen once. These data are taken from a study of cytomegalovirus exposure and HLA in healthy donors. Study-wide points: Presence/absence analyses supposed approximately even sequencing depth among donors.

The TCR comes from a boy under 18 in good health and CMV-seronegative. Input material: PBMCs.

CDR3 sequence reads: CASSQNGHGTGEKLFF. The CDR3, as DNA: TGTGCCAGCAGTCAGAACGGACACGGGACAGGGGAAAAACTGTTTTTT. The chain joins TRBV7-2 to TRBJ1-4, with 9 bases lining up with TRBD1. With 6 bases clipped from V and 8 bases from J, the junction kept 13 bases outside the gene matches. This CDR3 spans 16 amino acids. CDR1 is SGHTA, CDR2 FQGNSA, per germline.